The 2 T cell receptor beta chains reported below all come from one sample, sequenced in a study of cytomegalovirus exposure and HLA in healthy donors (dated by TCRdb to 2015 to 2018). The protocol used for the library was the immunoSEQ multiplex PCR assay. A mixture of 60 forward primers for TCR Vbeta segments and 13 reverse primers for TCR Jbeta segments was used in the multiplex PCR. Drawn from immuneACCESS, this table holds only the in-frame rearrangements with V and J called that TCRdb kept. Clones are partly lost; checked studies trace under half to an unresolved V gene and leave the rest unexplained. The sample yields over 150,000 clones; more than 70% were counted once. The ten largest clonotypes hold over 4.5% of the sample. The sequenced sample was PBMCs. These receptors all stem from a male donor in good health and CMV-seronegative.

CDR3 sequence reads: CASSQGGTGGWNEQFF. CDR3 DNA sequence: TGCGCCAGCAGCCAAGGCGGGACAGGGGGCTGGAATGAGCAGTTCTTC. V is TRBV4-1 and J is TRBJ2-1; 12 positions match TRBD1. The CDR3 totals 16 residues. CDR1 and CDR2 from the germline V gene are MGHRA and YSYEKL. J lost 7 bases, V lost 1 base, and 5 bases had no gene match.

The chain carries TRBV11-2 and TRBJ2-1, with TRBD1 matching over 10 bases. Germline lookup yields CDR1 SGHAT and CDR2 FQNNGV. This CDR3 region has 15 residues. The J segment lost 5 bases and the V segment lost 5 bases, leaving 6 bases of the junction unmatched. CDR3 sequence reads: CASSPDRGRNNEQFF. The CDR3 region has the DNA TGTGCCAGCAGCCCCGACAGGGGGCGAAACAATGAGCAGTTCTTC.